This T cell receptor beta chain was documented in a study of blood T cells in healthy people across ages. A second PCR of 7 to 11 cycles used a sample-barcoded 5' primer and a J-beta primer mix. TCRdb itself ran the 5' RACE reads through MiXCR, one entry per CDR3 protein. This repertoire shows more than 1 million distinct CDR3 sequences, over 35% found once; its top ten account for approximately 17%. Total RNA, at least 6 micrograms per sample, was extracted from PBMCs. The trim removed 6 bases at V and 2 bases at J, leaving 8 bases unmatched. Germline values: CDR1 MNHEY, CDR2 SMNVEV (reference sequence). The CDR3 is 15 amino acids.

The material sequenced was blood. This chain links TRBV27 with TRBJ2-3, with TRBD2 matching 7 bases. The TCR was taken from a woman aged 55-69 years in good health. The DNA of the CDR3 is TGTGCCAGCAGATCGAGCGGGATTTACACAGATACGCAGTATTTT. The encoded protein is CASRSSGIYTDTQYF.